A single sample gave rise to the 25 T cell receptor beta chains below, sequenced in a study of shared clonotypes between healthy human individuals. Sequenced by immunoSEQ multiplex PCR; TCRdb stores in-frame clones only, minus some. The table shows hundreds of thousands of clones, with 80% to 90% occurring only once. Sequenced material: memory CD8+ T cells sorted from blood. Regarding subset: CD45RO+ cells pooled with CCR7-negative TemRA cells. These TCRs come from a young man in good health.

The chain employs TRBV11-2 and TRBJ2-7, with 9 bases lining up with TRBD1. Trimming cost V 1 base and J 0 bases; bases outside gene matches: 7. This CDR3 is 17 amino acids long. Germline lookup yields CDR1 SGHAT and CDR2 FQNNGV. CDR3 sequence: CASSLGLGTGSSYEQYF. DNA for the CDR3: TGTGCCAGCAGCTTAGGCCTTGGGACAGGGAGCTCCTACGAGCAGTACTTC.

The gene calls are TRBV10-3 and TRBJ2-5; a weak D match, TRBD2 (5 bases). The length of the CDR3 is 14 residues. Trimming cost V 0 bases and J 0 bases, with 5 bases left between them. Germline V gene sequence: CDR1 ENHRY, CDR2 SYGVKD. The CDR3 region is CAISESGNQETQYF. CDR3 nucleotide sequence: TGTGCCATCAGTGAGTCCGGGAACCAAGAGACCCAGTACTTC.

The V gene is TRBV7-8, the J gene TRBJ2-7, with 8 positions matching TRBD2. CDR1 and CDR2 from the germline V gene are SGHVS and FQNEAQ. The junction had 10 bases not matched to a gene; V was cut back by 6 bases and J by 3 bases. This CDR3 has 15 residues. CDR3 DNA sequence: TGTGCCAGCAGTTGGTATGGGACTAGGGACTACGAGCAGTACTTC. Its translation is CASSWYGTRDYEQYF.

The gene calls are TRBV27 and TRBJ2-2; D is perhaps TRBD1 (5 bases). The CDR3 is made up of 15 amino acids. With 3 bases removed from V and 0 bases from J, the gap between germline ends came to 8 bases. CDR1 and CDR2 from the germline V gene are MNHEY and SMNVEV (reference sequence). CDR3 protein: CASSFWTPNTGELFF. DNA of the CDR3: TGTGCCAGCAGTTTTTGGACACCGAACACCGGGGAGCTGTTTTTT.

The chain recombines TRBV7-6 with TRBJ2-2; TRBD2 matches 7 bases. CDR3 length: 15 amino acids. V was clipped by 1 base and J by 5 bases; unmatched bases: 4. Germline assignment: CDR1 SGHVS and CDR2 FNYEAQ. The CDR3 protein is CASSLGGSGTGELFF. The CDR3, as DNA: TGTGCCAGCAGCTTAGGCGGGAGTGGAACCGGGGAGCTGTTTTTT.

This chain uses TRBV5-3 with TRBJ1-3, with D unclear. TRBV5-3 is classed as an ORF, of uncertain function. V was cut by 0 bases and J by 4 bases, with 11 bases left in between. This CDR3 region has 15 residues. The CDR3 loop reads CARSLAQRRGNTIYF. The CDR3 nucleotides read TGTGCCAGAAGCTTGGCCCAGAGACGCGGAAACACCATATATTTT.

The chain carries TRBV9 and TRBJ1-2; 10 bases align to TRBD1. Germline V gene sequence: CDR1 SGDLS, CDR2 YYNGEE. The CDR3 covers 15 residues. V shed 3 bases, J shed 4 bases, and the junction held 6 bases outside the gene matches. The CDR3 sequence: CASSATGGSFYGYTF. CDR3 nucleotides: TGTGCCAGCAGCGCGACAGGGGGCTCGTTCTATGGCTACACCTTC.

V usage is TRBV7-9 and J usage is TRBJ2-3, with 8 bases matching TRBD2. The V gene end was trimmed by 4 bases and the J gene end by 0 bases; junction bases not matched to a gene: 6. CDR1 is SEHNR, CDR2 FQNEAQ, per germline (reference sequence). The CDR3 extends over 16 amino acids. The DNA of the CDR3 is TGTGCCAGCAGCTCCAGTAGCGGGGCGAGCACAGATACGCAGTATTTT. This encodes CASSSSSGASTDTQYF.

The chain recombines TRBV6-1 with TRBJ2-5, with D unresolved. The CDR3 spans 14 residues. Trimming took 1 base from V and 2 from J, leaving 8 bases between them. Looked up from germline, CDR1 is MNHNS and CDR2 is SASEGT. The CDR3 sequence: CASSEGVGQETQYF. Written as DNA, the CDR3 is TGTGCCAGCAGTGAAGGGGTGGGACAAGAGACCCAGTACTTC.

The rearrangement links TRBV27 to TRBJ1-5, with TRBD1 identical over 8 bases. Per the germline V gene, CDR1 is MNHEY and CDR2 is SMNVEV (reference sequence). With 5 bases clipped from V and 7 bases from J, the junction kept 7 bases outside the gene matches. The CDR3 consists of 14 residues. CDR3 protein: CASSIIRGQQPQHF. The DNA of the CDR3 is TGTGCCAGCAGTATAATCAGGGGGCAACAGCCCCAGCATTTT.

The V and J genes are TRBV6-6 and TRBJ1-1; D possibly corresponds to TRBD1 (6 bases). CDR1 is MNHNY and CDR2 is SVGAGI in the germline V gene (reference sequence). The CDR3 covers 15 residues. V was trimmed by 7 bases and J by 1 base, leaving 16 bases between them. The CDR3 is CASTWTVLGNTEAFF. The CDR3 DNA sequence: TGTGCCAGCACCTGGACAGTCCTAGGGAACACTGAAGCTTTCTTT.

This chain joins TRBV14 and TRBJ1-2; D is unresolved. Deletions cut 4 bases from V and 5 bases from J, with 11 bases between. The CDR3 totals 13 residues. Germline V gene lookup returns CDR1 SGHDN and CDR2 FVKESK. CDR3 nucleotide sequence: TGTGCCAGCAGCCCTACGGGCGGGTATGGCTACACCTTC. Residues: CASSPTGGYGYTF.

The gene calls are TRBV7-6 and TRBJ2-1; 14 positions agree with TRBD2. The CDR3 consists of 17 residues. Per germline, CDR1 SGHVS and CDR2 FNYEAQ. Trimming cost V 5 bases and J 4 bases; bases outside gene matches: 7. Here the CDR3 reads CASSKRLAGGIYNEQFF. In DNA, the CDR3 is TGTGCCAGCAGCAAGCGACTAGCGGGGGGGATTTACAATGAGCAGTTCTTC.

The chain joins TRBV9 to TRBJ2-2; D gene ambiguous. V shed 2 bases and J shed 6 bases, with 8 bases lying between them. CDR3 length equals 13 residues. The germline V gene encodes CDR1 SGDLS and CDR2 YYNGEE. CDR3 in amino acids: CASSVMDPGELFF. The CDR3 DNA follows: TGTGCCAGCAGCGTCATGGATCCCGGGGAGCTGTTTTTT.

The chain carries TRBV27 and TRBJ2-1; TRBD2 matches at 12 bases. Germline V lookup: CDR1 MNHEY, CDR2 SMNVEV (reference sequence). The CDR3 consists of 16 residues. With 6 bases clipped from V and 7 bases from J, the junction kept 10 bases outside the gene matches. The CDR3: CASSRGASGGVNEQFF. The DNA of the CDR3 is TGTGCCAGCAGCCGAGGCGCTAGCGGGGGGGTGAATGAGCAGTTCTTC.

The chain links TRBV7-6 to TRBJ2-1, with 10 bases aligning to TRBD2. V lost 5 bases, J lost 1 base, and 2 bases stayed unmatched. The V gene's germline CDR1 is SGHVS and CDR2 FNYEAQ. The CDR3 is 15 amino acids. CDR3 coding DNA: TGTGCCAGCAGCACAGCGGGGGGGTCCTACAATGAGCAGTTCTTC. Protein sequence: CASSTAGGSYNEQFF.

The chain combines TRBV9 with TRBJ2-2, with 7 positions matching TRBD1. The CDR3 totals 15 residues. The V gene's germline CDR1 is SGDLS and CDR2 YYNGEE. Germline trimming cut 5 bases from V and 2 bases from J; bases unmatched to any gene: 6. CDR3 amino acids: CASREGTANTGELFF. CDR3 bases: TGTGCCAGCAGAGAGGGGACAGCAAACACCGGGGAGCTGTTTTTT.

In regard to this clone: Without the conserved terminal phenylalanine or tryptophan, this CDR3 likely stems from a read error. It is unclear where the CDR3 begins or ends on the DNA, so no DNA is shown, and the CDR3 is as TCRdb lists it. The chain is built from TRBV25-1 and TRBJ2-4; the table's D gene call, TRBD2, was not cross checked with the DNA. The germline gives CDR1 MGHDK, CDR2 SYGVNS. The CDR3 numbers 9 amino acids, ends counted. The CDR3 loop is CASSASPRG.

V gene TRBV5-6 combines with J gene TRBJ2-1, with D hard to call. Germline lookup yields CDR1 SGHDT and CDR2 YYEEEE. The CDR3 covers 14 residues. The V gene lost 0 bases and the J gene lost 0 bases, with 4 bases spanning the gap. In DNA form, the CDR3 reads TGTGCCAGCAGCTTGGCAGGCTCCTACAATGAGCAGTTCTTC. This codes for CASSLAGSYNEQFF.

For the CDR3, the DNA is TGCGCCAGCAGCCAAGATGGAACAGGGGGCTTTCAGCCCCAGCATTTT. This sequence encodes CASSQDGTGGFQPQHF. The chain links TRBV4-1 to TRBJ1-5; 9 nucleotides align to TRBD1. J was trimmed by 6 bases and V by 0 bases; bases with no gene match: 6. Germline V gives CDR1 MGHRA, CDR2 YSYEKL. The CDR3 is 16 amino acids.

The genes are TRBV4-1 and TRBJ2-7, with 14 bases that match TRBD2. The V segment lost 4 bases and the J segment 2 bases; nucleotides outside the gene matches: 4. This CDR3 has 16 residues. Germline V gene sequence: CDR1 MGHRA, CDR2 YSYEKL. This CDR3 reads CASSPRTSGGTYEQYF. DNA of the CDR3: TGCGCCAGCAGCCCACGGACTAGCGGGGGGACCTACGAGCAGTACTTC.

V gene TRBV7-6 combines with J gene TRBJ2-7, with TRBD2 matching over 7 bases. The CDR3 runs to 15 residues. Germline assignment: CDR1 SGHVS and CDR2 FNYEAQ. With 5 bases clipped from V and 2 bases from J, the junction kept 9 bases outside the gene matches. In DNA form, the CDR3 reads TGTGCCAGCAGCCCCGCGGGGGATACCGCCTACGAGCAGTACTTC. This encodes CASSPAGDTAYEQYF.

About this clone: One end of the junction fails to match germline, which may point to a read error. V gene TRBV7-7 combines with J gene TRBJ2-5, with 9 bases fitting TRBD2. Germline V gene lookup returns CDR1 SSHAT and CDR2 FNYEAQ (reference sequence). CDR3 length equals 15 residues. This CDR3 reads CASSFRLAEQETQYF. CDR3 in DNA: TGTGCTAGCAGCTTTAGACTAGCGGAGCAAGAGACCCAGTACTTC.

This chain joins TRBV9 and TRBJ2-7; D could derive from TRBD1 or TRBD2 (5 bases each). CDR1 SGDLS and CDR2 YYNGEE come from the germline V gene. The CDR3 is 13 residues long. The germline V and J ends were trimmed by 0 bases and 3 bases, with 7 bases remaining between them. The CDR3: CASSVGDLYEQYF. As DNA, the CDR3 is TGTGCCAGCAGCGTAGGGGACCTCTACGAGCAGTACTTC.

The V and J genes are TRBV5-5 and TRBJ2-5; D possibly corresponds to TRBD1 (6 bases). The V end was cut by 0 bases, the J end by 4 bases, with 13 bases between. The CDR3 sequence is 15 residues long. Germline V lookup: CDR1 SGHKS, CDR2 YYEKEE (reference sequence). The CDR3 bases are TGTGCCAGCAGCTTGGACTGGGGGCCCTTAGAGACCCAGTACTTC. Residues: CASSLDWGPLETQYF.